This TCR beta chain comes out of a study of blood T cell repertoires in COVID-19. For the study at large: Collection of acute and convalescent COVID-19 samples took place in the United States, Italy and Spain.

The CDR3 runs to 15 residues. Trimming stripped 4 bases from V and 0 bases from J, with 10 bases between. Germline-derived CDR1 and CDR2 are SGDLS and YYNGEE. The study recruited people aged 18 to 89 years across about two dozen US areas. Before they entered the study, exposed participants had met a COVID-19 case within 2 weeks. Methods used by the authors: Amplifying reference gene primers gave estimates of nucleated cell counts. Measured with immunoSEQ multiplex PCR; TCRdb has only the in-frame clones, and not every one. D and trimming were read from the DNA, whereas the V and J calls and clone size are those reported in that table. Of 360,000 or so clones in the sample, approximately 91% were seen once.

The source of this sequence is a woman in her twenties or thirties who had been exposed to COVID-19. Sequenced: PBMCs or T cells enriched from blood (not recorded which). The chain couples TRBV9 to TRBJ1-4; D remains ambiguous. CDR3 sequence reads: CASSPQVSTNEKLFF. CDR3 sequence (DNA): TGTGCCAGCAGCCCCCAGGTCTCAACTAATGAAAAACTGTTTTTT.